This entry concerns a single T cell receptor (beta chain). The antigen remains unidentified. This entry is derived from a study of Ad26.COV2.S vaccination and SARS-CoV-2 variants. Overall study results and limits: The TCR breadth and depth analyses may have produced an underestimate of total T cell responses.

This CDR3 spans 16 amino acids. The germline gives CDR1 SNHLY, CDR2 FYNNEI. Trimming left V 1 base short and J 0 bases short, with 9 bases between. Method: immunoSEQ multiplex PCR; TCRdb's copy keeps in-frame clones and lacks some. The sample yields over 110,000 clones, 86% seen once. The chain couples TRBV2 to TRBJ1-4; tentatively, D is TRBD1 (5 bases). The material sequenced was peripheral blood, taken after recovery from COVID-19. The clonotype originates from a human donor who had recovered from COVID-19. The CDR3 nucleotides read TGTGCCAGCAGTGAAGGGCGGGGACCAACTAATGAAAAACTGTTTTTT. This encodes CASSEGRGPTNEKLFF.